The TCR beta chain described here comes from a study of blood T cells in healthy people across ages. A second PCR of 7 to 11 cycles used a sample-barcoded 5' primer and a J-beta primer mix. In TCRdb, the 5' RACE reads were re-called with MiXCR into one record per CDR3 protein. The profile shows about 810,000 distinct CDR3 sequences, around 36% of them singletons. This clonotype was counted between two and nine times. The ends were cut back, 5 bases at V and 0 bases at J, with 13 bases in the middle. The CDR3 sequence is 15 residues long. The source of this sequence is a man aged 18 to 30 in good health. Sequencing was done on a sample of blood. The genes are TRBV12-3 or TRBV12-4 and TRBJ2-5; D possibly corresponds to TRBD2 (5 bases). The CDR3 spells CASSPPDWYQETQYF. CDR3 DNA sequence: TGTGCCAGCAGTCCCCCGGACTGGTACCAAGAGACCCAGTACTTC.